Presented here are 16 T cell receptor beta chains from one specimen sequenced in a study of Ad26.COV2.S vaccination and SARS-CoV-2 variants. Some clones are missing from TCRdb's copy, which holds only in-frame ones; the method was immunoSEQ multiplex PCR. Of 380,000 or so clones detected, about 83% appear once; the ten largest clones hold 7.4%. Treatment given: some 19 received Ad26.COV2.S at low or high dose, single or two shots; about five received placebo; per-sample allocation not given. Day 63 following the first vaccine or placebo injection was when the samples were taken. The specimen was peripheral blood, collected in a trial of Ad26.COV2.S vaccine versus placebo. These receptors were obtained from a person between 18 and 60 years old who received the Ad26.COV2.S COVID-19 vaccine or a placebo.

This clone appeared a single time. The rearrangement joins TRBV19 to TRBJ2-5; a weak D match, TRBD2 (5 bases). The CDR3 has 14 residues. Germline V gives CDR1 LNHDA, CDR2 SQIVND (reference sequence). V lost 5 bases, J lost 7 bases, and 17 bases lay in between. The CDR3 sequence is CASSGAGGAGTQYF. The CDR3 nucleotides are TGTGCCAGTAGTGGAGCAGGCGGCGCGGGGACCCAGTACTTC.

The gene calls are TRBV9 and TRBJ1-1; 7 positions match TRBD1. The CDR3 has 14 amino acids. The trim removed 4 bases at V and 6 bases at J, leaving 9 bases unmatched. The germline gives CDR1 SGDLS, CDR2 YYNGEE. CDR3 nucleotide sequence: TGTGCCAGCAGCCCGACGAGACAGGGCTCTGAAGCTTTCTTT. This translates into CASSPTRQGSEAFF.

The J gene is TRBJ2-2, the V gene TRBV9; TRBD2 matches 8 bases. The CDR3 has 15 amino acids. The V segment lost 10 bases and the J segment 2 bases; nucleotides outside the gene matches: 10. Germline V gives CDR1 SGDLS, CDR2 YYNGEE. CDR3: CALIGGAPNTGELFF. The CDR3 DNA follows: TGTGCCCTCATCGGGGGGGCCCCAAACACCGGGGAGCTGTTTTTT.

The table lists this clone with a count of one. V gene TRBV13 combines with J gene TRBJ2-7; TRBD1 matches 7 bases. The CDR3 is made up of 14 amino acids. Germline V CDR1 and CDR2: PRHDT, FYEKMQ (reference sequence). V shed 6 bases, J shed 2 bases, and the junction held 7 bases outside the gene matches. The CDR3 sequence is CASSSPGQPYEQYF. Here the CDR3 DNA reads TGTGCCAGCAGTTCTCCGGGACAGCCCTACGAGCAGTACTTC.

The chain combines TRBV6-5 with TRBJ1-2, with D perhaps matching TRBD1 (5 bases). Germline V CDR1 and CDR2: MNHEY, SVGAGI. V lost 6 bases to trimming and J lost 4 bases, with 15 bases between them. This CDR3 comprises 14 residues. CDR3 nucleotides: TGTGCCAGCAGCCTGACAGTGACCACCTATGGCTACACCTTC. Amino acids: CASSLTVTTYGYTF.

The CDR3 sequence: CASGFSSFQGRNTEAFF. The CDR3 coding sequence is TGTGCTAGTGGTTTTTCTAGCTTCCAGGGGCGGAACACTGAAGCTTTCTTT. The chain recombines TRBV12-5 with TRBJ1-1; D might be TRBD1 (6 bases). This CDR3 has 17 residues. Germline V gene sequence: CDR1 LGHNT, CDR2 FRNRAP. V was pared by 3 bases and J by 1 base, with 18 bases between. Based on the CDR3 plus reference TRBV12-5 and TRBJ1-1, the full variable domain is DARVTQTPRHKVTEMGQEVTMRCQPILGHNTVFWYRQTMMQGLELLAYFRNRAPLDDSGMPKDRFSAEMPDATLATLKIQPSEPRDSAVYFCASGFSSFQGRNTEAFFGQGTRLTVV.

This clone turned up a few times. The chain combines TRBV2 with TRBJ2-1; TRBD2 matches at 11 bases. From germline, CDR1 is SNHLY and CDR2 FYNNEI. Losses at the gene ends were 4 bases for V and 8 bases for J; bases not matched to a gene: 4. This CDR3 is 14 amino acids long. The CDR3 protein is CASSGLLAGDEQFF. The CDR3 DNA reads as TGTGCCAGCAGTGGCTTACTAGCGGGGGATGAGCAGTTCTTC.

The CDR3 bases are TGTGCCAGCAGCCAATCTCCGGTGATTAATTCACCCCTCCACTTT. Protein product: CASSQSPVINSPLHF. The rearrangement joins TRBV16 to TRBJ1-6, with D hard to call. V was pared by 0 bases and J by 6 bases, with 9 bases between. The CDR3 is 15 amino acids. Germline V gene lookup returns CDR1 KGHSY and CDR2 FQNENV.

This clone was seen a handful of times. The chain recombines TRBV5-1 with TRBJ1-5, with 9 bases identical to TRBD1. The CDR3 loop spans 12 amino acids. Germline CDR1 and CDR2: SGHRS and YFSETQ. V lost 5 bases to trimming and J lost 9 bases; unmatched junction nucleotides: 3. The CDR3 bases are TGCGCCAGCAGTGTGGACAGGGGGCCCCAGCATTTT. Its protein product is CASSVDRGPQHF.

This chain joins TRBV27 and TRBJ2-7; 10 bases match TRBD2. Germline CDR1 reads MNHEY; CDR2 reads SMNVEV (reference sequence). V gave up 5 bases and J gave up 2 bases; unmatched junction bases: 6. The CDR3 has 15 residues. CDR3 protein: CASSRTSGDPYEQYF. The DNA of the CDR3 is TGTGCCAGCAGTCGTACTAGCGGGGACCCCTACGAGCAGTACTTC.

This clone was seen repeatedly, ten times or more. Different DNA sequences within this sample yield the same CDR3. The rearrangement links TRBV12-5 to TRBJ1-5; D is undetermined. Trimming stripped 1 base from V and 7 bases from J, with 5 bases between. The CDR3 length is 12 residues. The germline CDR1 and CDR2 sequences are LGHNT and FRNRAP. CDR3 region: CASGLAYQPQHF. DNA for the CDR3: TGTGCTAGTGGTTTGGCTTACCAGCCCCAGCATTTT.

V gene TRBV5-4 combines with J gene TRBJ2-5, with D unclear. Trimming left V 4 bases short and J 2 bases short, with 12 bases between. The CDR3 consists of 14 residues. Germline V gene lookup returns CDR1 SGHNT and CDR2 YYREEE (reference sequence). The CDR3 nucleotides read TGTGCCAGCAGCCAAAAGGACGGTCAAGAGACCCAGTACTTC. Translation gives CASSQKDGQETQYF.

This chain uses TRBV5-1 with TRBJ1-1; no definite D call. The CDR3 runs 14 residues. V was shortened by 0 bases and J by 1 base, with 7 bases between the two germline ends. CDR1 and CDR2 (germline): SGHRS, YFSETQ. CDR3 in amino acids: CASSLESPNTEAFF. CDR3 nucleotide sequence: TGCGCCAGCAGCTTGGAATCTCCGAACACTGAAGCTTTCTTT.

This sequence joins TRBV27 and TRBJ1-1; the D gene is possibly TRBD1 (5 bases). The CDR3 has 12 amino acids. Germline V gives CDR1 MNHEY, CDR2 SMNVEV (reference sequence). The ends were cut back, 6 bases at V and 5 bases at J, with 10 bases in the middle. The CDR3 sequence is CASRIDRTEAFF. CDR3 nucleotide sequence: TGTGCCAGCAGGATAGACAGAACTGAAGCTTTCTTT.

V is TRBV2 and J is TRBJ2-7; a weak D match, TRBD1 (6 bases). Trimming removed 7 bases at V and 0 bases at J, with 10 bases between. Germline V CDR1 and CDR2: SNHLY, FYNNEI. This CDR3 spans 13 amino acids. The CDR3 sequence: CASTDSDSYEQYF. The CDR3 DNA sequence: TGTGCCAGCACGGACAGCGACTCCTACGAGCAGTACTTC.

This chain joins TRBV20-1 and TRBJ2-1; tentatively, D is TRBD1 (5 bases). Trimming removed 3 bases at V and 6 bases at J, with 15 bases between. This CDR3 has 14 residues. Per germline, CDR1 DFQATT and CDR2 SNEGSKA (reference sequence). Here the CDR3 DNA reads TGCAGTGCTAGTCTCTTGCTAAGGGGCAATGAGCAGTTCTTC. Translating it yields CSASLLLRGNEQFF.